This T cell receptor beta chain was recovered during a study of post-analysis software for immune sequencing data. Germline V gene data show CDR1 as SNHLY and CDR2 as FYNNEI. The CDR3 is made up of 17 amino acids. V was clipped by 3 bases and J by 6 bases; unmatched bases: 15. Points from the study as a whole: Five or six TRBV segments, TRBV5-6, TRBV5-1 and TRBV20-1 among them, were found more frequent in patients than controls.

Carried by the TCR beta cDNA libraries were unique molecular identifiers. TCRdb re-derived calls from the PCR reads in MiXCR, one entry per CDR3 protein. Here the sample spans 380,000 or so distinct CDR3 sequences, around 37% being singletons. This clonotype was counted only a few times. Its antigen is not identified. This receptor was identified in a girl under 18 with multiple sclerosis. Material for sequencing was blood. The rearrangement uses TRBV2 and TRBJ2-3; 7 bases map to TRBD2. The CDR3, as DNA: TGTGCCAGCAGTGATCCCTACAGCGGGGTTCTCTCTGATACGCAGTATTTT. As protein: CASSDPYSGVLSDTQYF.